This note documents a single T cell receptor beta chain sequence. The antigen is unknown. This entry is derived from a study of OX40 agonist ivuxolimab in advanced cancers. Study context: The treatment was a fully human IgG2 OX40 agonist, ivuxolimab. Overall study findings and caveats: Among patients with partial responses at 0.1-3.0 mg/kg, clonal expansion was among the lowest. Mean expanded clone counts were higher in CD8+ than CD4+ T cells.

The CDR3 sequence is 13 residues long. Trimming removed 11 bases at V and 0 bases at J, with 11 bases between. Germline V gives CDR1 MNHNS, CDR2 SASEGT. With baseline, cycle 4 day 1, and cycle 7 day 1 as timepoints, blood was sampled. Produced via immunoSEQ multiplex PCR; TCRdb's table is partial and in-frame only. The sample carries tens of thousands of clones, around 90% recorded once. The sequence came from an adult with an advanced solid tumor such as melanoma, head and neck, liver or kidney cancer. Sequences were derived from CD4+ or CD8+ T cells sorted from blood, sampled in a trial of the OX40 agonist ivuxolimab. The chain recombines TRBV6-1 with TRBJ1-5; D possibly corresponds to TRBD1 (5 bases). The CDR3 nucleotides read TGTGCCCTTGGCGGGGGTAGCAATCAGCCCCAGCATTTT. Translating gives CALGGGSNQPQHF.